A selection of T cell receptor beta chains follows, all from one sample in a study of T cells in Graves' hyperthyroidism and ophthalmopathy. TCRdb passed the multiplex PCR reads through MiXCR, listing each CDR3 protein once. The top ten hold approximately 26% of the sample, which has roughly 510,000 distinct CDR3 sequences, about 20% seen once. Specimen: blood. The receptors stem from a man younger than 30 with Graves' hyperthyroidism. CDR3s include the opening cysteine and the closing phenylalanine or tryptophan. The D gene is left open where the match is weak. Clone size, where shown, is once, few, many, or a class for clones that have expanded.

cdr3_aa | cdr3_nt | d_call | v_call | clone_size | j_call
CASSTYRGRISEAFF | TGTGCCAGCAGCACTTACAGGGGGCGGATTTCTGAAGCTTTCTTT | TRBD1 | TRBV11-2 | many | TRBJ1-1
CASSFGTGDNYGYTF | TGCGCCAGCAGCTTTGGGACAGGTGATAACTATGGCTACACCTTC | TRBD1 | TRBV5-1 | - | TRBJ1-2
CASSLRQGGETEYF | TGTGCCAGCAGCTTAAGACAGGGGGGAGAGACCGAGTACTTC | TRBD1 | TRBV7-6 | - | TRBJ2-5
CASSRRVAYEQYF | TGTGCCAGTAGTAGAAGGGTGGCCTACGAGCAGTACTTC | - | TRBV19 | many | TRBJ2-7
CASSLTRGSQPQHF | TGTGCCAGCAGTTTAACGCGAGGGTCTCAGCCCCAGCATTTT | - | TRBV27 | many | TRBJ1-5
CASIRLAGGDTEAFF | TGTGCCAGCATCAGGCTGGCAGGCGGGGACACTGAAGCTTTCTTT | - | TRBV6-1 | - | TRBJ1-1
CASSLESEPEAFF | TGTGCCAGCAGTTTAGAAAGTGAACCTGAAGCTTTCTTT | - | TRBV28 | many | TRBJ1-1
CASSLVGLAGMASTGELFF | TGTGCCAGCAGTCTCGTAGGTCTAGCGGGGATGGCGAGCACCGGGGAGCTGTTTTTT | TRBD2 | TRBV6-2/TRBV6-3 | - | TRBJ2-2
CSVPDSKGYTF | TGCAGCGTTCCGGACTCCAAGGGCTACACCTTC | - | TRBV29-1 | many | TRBJ1-2
CASSYGGGRGHEQYF | TGTGCCAGCAGTTATGGCGGGGGCAGGGGGCACGAGCAGTACTTC | - | TRBV28 | many | TRBJ2-7
CASSSGTLSYEQYF | TGTGCCAGCAGTTCCGGGACGTTGTCCTACGAGCAGTACTTC | - | TRBV6-5 | many | TRBJ2-7
CASSIGTGGAYSNQPQHF | TGTGCCAGTAGTATTGGGACAGGGGGCGCGTATAGCAATCAGCCCCAGCATTTT | TRBD1 | TRBV19 | - | TRBJ1-5
CASSDARGSQETQYF | TGTGCCAGCAGTGACGCCAGGGGGTCCCAAGAGACCCAGTACTTC | TRBD1 | TRBV25-1 | many | TRBJ2-5
CASSPQANRNYGYTF | TGTGCCAGCTCACCACAAGCTAACCGTAACTATGGCTACACCTTC | - | TRBV18 | - | TRBJ1-2
CVSRDRQGLGTEAFF | TGTGTCAGCAGGGACCGACAGGGTCTGGGTACTGAAGCTTTCTTT | TRBD1 | TRBV6-1 | few | TRBJ1-1
CASSQLLGQGEAFF | TGTGCCAGCAGCCAACTCCTAGGACAGGGGGAAGCTTTCTTT | TRBD1 | TRBV3-1 | - | TRBJ1-1
CASSQAGAAYGYTF | TGCGCCAGCAGCCAAGCGGGGGCAGCGTATGGCTACACCTTC | - | TRBV4-1 | many | TRBJ1-2
CAISEGGGISYEQYF | TGTGCCATCAGTGAGGGCGGGGGGATCTCCTACGAGCAGTACTTC | TRBD2 | TRBV10-3 | many | TRBJ2-7
CASSQRRIDTGELFF | TGTGCCAGCAGCCAACGAAGGATCGACACCGGGGAGCTGTTTTTT | - | TRBV14 | few | TRBJ2-2
CASSFRAGGFEAFF | TGTGCCAGCAGCTTTCGGGCTGGGGGATTTGAAGCTTTCTTT | - | TRBV11-3 | few | TRBJ1-1
CASSPMTGGHQETQYF | TGTGCCAGCAGTCCCATGACAGGGGGCCATCAAGAGACCCAGTACTTC | TRBD1 | TRBV6-1 | many | TRBJ2-5
CAVQGGDTEAFF | TGTGCCGTTCAGGGGGGCGACACTGAAGCTTTCTTT | TRBD1 | TRBV7-9 | - | TRBJ1-1
CASRRVRGSNQPQHF | TGTGCCAGCAGGAGGGTAAGGGGTAGCAATCAGCCCCAGCATTTT | - | TRBV2 | - | TRBJ1-5
CASRRGEQLWPQHF | TGTGCCAGCAGGCGGGGAGAGCAATTGTGGCCCCAGCATTTT | - | TRBV6-5 | many | TRBJ1-5
CASSLVGTPPLHF | TGCGCCAGCAGCTTGGTAGGCACGCCACCCCTCCACTTT | - | TRBV5-1 | - | TRBJ1-6
CASSLGEETQYF | TGTGCCAGCAGCTTAGGAGAAGAGACCCAGTACTTC | - | TRBV5-1 | many | TRBJ2-5
CASSHGRVASSYEQYF | TGCGCCAGCAGCCACGGAAGGGTAGCCTCCTCCTACGAGCAGTACTTC | - | TRBV4-1 | - | TRBJ2-7
CASSYTPAEQYF | TGTGCCAGCAGTTACACCCCCGCCGAGCAGTACTTC | - | TRBV12-3/TRBV12-4 | - | TRBJ2-7
CATSDPSGVRDGELFF | TGTGCCACCAGTGACCCTAGCGGGGTCCGGGACGGGGAGCTGTTTTTT | TRBD2 | TRBV24-1 | many | TRBJ2-2
CASSLKGGSGANVLTF | TGTGCCAGCAGCTTAAAGGGGGGCTCTGGGGCCAACGTCCTGACTTTC | - | TRBV11-2 | many | TRBJ2-6
CASGLLRDQAFF | TGTGCTAGTGGTCTGCTAAGGGACCAAGCTTTCTTT | - | TRBV12-5 | many | TRBJ1-1
CASSHQRQDHLGDNYGYTF | TGTGCCAGCAGCCACCAGCGACAGGACCATTTAGGGGACAACTATGGCTACACCTTC | - | TRBV13 | many | TRBJ1-2
CASSIDRLFYGYTF | TGCGCCAGCAGCATAGACAGGTTATTCTACGGCTACACCTTC | - | TRBV5-1 | - | TRBJ1-2
CASSLSLEGPGEQYF | TGTGCCAGCAGTTTATCGCTTGAGGGGCCAGGTGAGCAGTACTTC | - | TRBV27 | - | TRBJ2-7
CASMGHFRINQPQHF | TGTGCCAGCATGGGGCACTTCCGCATCAATCAGCCCCAGCATTTT | - | TRBV6-1 | few | TRBJ1-5
CASMHGTGDYEQYF | TGTGCCAGCATGCACGGGACAGGGGACTACGAGCAGTACTTC | TRBD1 | TRBV28 | many | TRBJ2-7
CASMDRNHYEQYF | TGTGCCAGCATGGACAGGAATCATTACGAGCAGTACTTC | TRBD1 | TRBV12-3/TRBV12-4 | - | TRBJ2-7
CASSKGDYSPLHF | TGTGCCAGCAGCAAAGGGGATTATTCACCCCTCCACTTT | - | TRBV7-6 | - | TRBJ1-6
CASSVAGKETQYF | TGTGCCAGCAGCGTAGCGGGTAAAGAGACCCAGTACTTC | TRBD2 | TRBV7-2 | many | TRBJ2-5
CAWGRGYGYTF | TGTGCCTGGGGACGGGGCTATGGCTACACCTTC | - | TRBV30 | many | TRBJ1-2
CASVGAKPFYGYTF | TGTGCCAGCGTGGGGGCTAAGCCCTTCTATGGCTACACCTTC | - | TRBV28 | many | TRBJ1-2
CASTGTPYEQYF | TGTGCCAGCACGGGCACCCCCTACGAGCAGTACTTC | - | TRBV28 | few | TRBJ2-7
CASSFGTGGQNEQYF | TGTGCCAGCAGCTTTGGTACAGGGGGTCAAAACGAGCAGTACTTC | TRBD1 | TRBV11-2 | - | TRBJ2-7
CASSYSRAGGRETQYF | TGTGCCAGCAGTTACTCCAGAGCGGGGGGGCGGGAGACCCAGTACTTC | TRBD2 | TRBV6-5 | few | TRBJ2-5
CSATTSGRAYEQYF | TGCAGTGCTACTACTAGCGGGAGGGCCTACGAGCAGTACTTC | TRBD2 | TRBV20-1 | - | TRBJ2-7
CASSERVGETKYF | TGTGCCAGCAGTGAACGGGTTGGAGAGACCAAGTACTTC | - | TRBV6-1 | - | TRBJ2-5